This T cell receptor (beta chain) was documented in a study of blood T cells in healthy people across ages. Study results and caveats: When set beside aged donors, long-lived donors presented more naive CD4+ cells and higher diversity.

V shed 6 bases and J 4 bases; nucleotides not matched to a gene: 5. The CDR3 is 14 residues long. Germline loops: CDR1 DFQATT, CDR2 SNEGSKA (reference sequence). With regard to this clonotype: The target antigen is unknown.

Sample-barcoded 5' priming and a J-beta primer mix drove a second PCR of about 6 to 12 cycles. TCRdb re-called the 5' RACE reads with MiXCR, one entry per CDR3 protein. The data hold approximately 1.5 million distinct CDR3 sequences, with approximately 42% observed a single time. Input material: blood. The chain couples TRBV20-1 to TRBJ1-3; TRBD1 agrees at 11 bases. This TCR derives from a woman aged 18-29 years in good health. CDR3 DNA sequence: TGCAGTGCCCAGGACAGGGGGCAGGGAAACACCATATATTTT. Its protein is CSAQDRGQGNTIYF.